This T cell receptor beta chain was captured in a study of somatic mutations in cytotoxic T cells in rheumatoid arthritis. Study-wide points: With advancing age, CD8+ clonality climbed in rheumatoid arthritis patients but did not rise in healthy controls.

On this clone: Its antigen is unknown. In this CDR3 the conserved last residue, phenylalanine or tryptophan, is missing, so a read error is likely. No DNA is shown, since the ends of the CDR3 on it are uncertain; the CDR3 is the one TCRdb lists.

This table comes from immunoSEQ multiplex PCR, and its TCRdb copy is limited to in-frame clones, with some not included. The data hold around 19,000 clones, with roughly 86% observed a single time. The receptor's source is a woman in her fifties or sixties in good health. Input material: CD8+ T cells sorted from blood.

CDR3 sequence: CASSKPGQGGHPL. The rearrangement joins TRBV21-1 to TRBJ1-1; the table's TRBD1 call for D was not verified on the DNA. TRBV21-1 is listed as a pseudogene. Termini included, the CDR3 measures 13 amino acids.